These T cell receptor beta chains were read from a single sample in a study of early T cells in non-severe SARS-CoV-2 infection. TCRdb redid the calling of the 5' RACE reads with MiXCR, one entry per CDR3 protein. The sample yields roughly 52,000 distinct CDR3 sequences, under 8.5% seen once. The material was whole blood, obtained at baseline. The receptor set was obtained from an adult who was a healthcare worker with PCR-confirmed SARS-CoV-2 infection or an uninfected control (not recorded which). The CDR3 runs from the conserved cysteine through the conserved F or W. The D gene is left open where the match is weak.

V	J	D	CDR3
TRBV20-1	TRBJ2-7	NA	CSARDFHSISYEQYF
TRBV6-1	TRBJ2-2	NA	CASRQLTGELFF
TRBV20-1	TRBJ1-2	NA	CSARNTNYGYTF
TRBV10-1	TRBJ1-1	TRBD1	CASTASRDRGIGGTEAFF
TRBV18	TRBJ1-1	NA	CASSPAREGTEAFF
TRBV4-3	TRBJ1-4	TRBD1	CASSQRDRGLWNEKLFF
TRBV29-1	TRBJ1-5	TRBD1	CSARQGDGQPQHF
TRBV20-1	TRBJ1-1	NA	CSAPVERNTEAFF
TRBV29-1	TRBJ2-5	TRBD2	CSVKWGGQETQYF
TRBV29-1	TRBJ1-4	TRBD1	CSVASGGSEKLFF
TRBV10-2	TRBJ2-3	NA	CASSAGPTDTQYF
TRBV7-6	TRBJ2-1	TRBD2	CASSPTSGGRYNEQFF
TRBV18	TRBJ1-2	NA	CASSAGSGGSGSYGYTF
TRBV20-1	TRBJ2-1	TRBD2	CSAEPLAGAYNEQFF
TRBV7-8	TRBJ2-2	NA	CASSLALERANTGELFF
TRBV2	TRBJ2-5	NA	CASSGPPQARYF
TRBV6-6	TRBJ2-1	NA	CASSYSGDEQFF
TRBV28	TRBJ2-7	TRBD1	CASRRQGRPYEQYF
TRBV7-2	TRBJ1-2	TRBD1	CASSPGGDREGGYTF
TRBV4-3	TRBJ2-7	TRBD1	CASSQDLRGQGSYEQYF
TRBV12-3/TRBV12-4	TRBJ2-1	TRBD1	CASSLPRTGKYNEQFF
TRBV4-3	TRBJ2-1	TRBD1	CASSPALGPGGGNEQFF
TRBV6-2/TRBV6-3	TRBJ1-5	NA	CASSPDWNNQPQHF
TRBV19	TRBJ1-5	NA	CASNPWADNQPQHF
TRBV6-1	TRBJ2-4	NA	CASRPILAKNIQYF
TRBV28	TRBJ2-1	NA	CASSLRTASYNEQFF
TRBV12-3/TRBV12-4	TRBJ1-1	NA	CASSYGLIMNTEAFF
TRBV7-9	TRBJ2-5	TRBD1	CASSQTGVETQYF
TRBV28	TRBJ2-3	NA	CASRSLGGREADTQYF
TRBV27	TRBJ1-1	NA	CASSLSRATEAFF
TRBV2	TRBJ2-5	NA	CASSEPGAAGRETQYF
TRBV24-1	TRBJ2-5	NA	CATSDEKRGYQETQYF
TRBV30	TRBJ1-3	NA	CAWSVGQGRDTIYF
TRBV6-6	TRBJ2-3	NA	CASSYDVLDTQYF
TRBV4-3	TRBJ2-7	TRBD1	CASSQEPGQGYEQYF
TRBV6-1	TRBJ1-5	TRBD1	CASTLDRGLLSNQPQHF